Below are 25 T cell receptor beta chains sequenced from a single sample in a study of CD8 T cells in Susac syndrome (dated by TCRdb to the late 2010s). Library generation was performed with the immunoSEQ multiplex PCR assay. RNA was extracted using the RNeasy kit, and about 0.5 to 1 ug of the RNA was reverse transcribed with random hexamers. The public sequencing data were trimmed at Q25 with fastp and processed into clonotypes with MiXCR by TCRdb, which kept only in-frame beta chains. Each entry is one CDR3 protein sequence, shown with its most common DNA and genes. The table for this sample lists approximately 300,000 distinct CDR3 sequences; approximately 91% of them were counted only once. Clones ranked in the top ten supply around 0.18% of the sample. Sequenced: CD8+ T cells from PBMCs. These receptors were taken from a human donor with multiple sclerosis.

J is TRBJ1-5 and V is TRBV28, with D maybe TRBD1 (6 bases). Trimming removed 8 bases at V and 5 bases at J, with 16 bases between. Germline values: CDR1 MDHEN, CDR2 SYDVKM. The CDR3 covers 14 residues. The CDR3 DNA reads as TGTGCCAGCGCCCGCGGGGGCTTCGATCAGCCCCAGCATTTT. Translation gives CASARGGFDQPQHF.

CDR3 coding DNA: TGTGCCAGCTCACGGGGTGGAGCAAAGAACACTGAAGCTTTCTTT. It encodes CASSRGGAKNTEAFF. The chain employs TRBV18 and TRBJ1-1; D is uncertain. The length of the CDR3 is 15 residues. V dropped 4 bases and J dropped 1 base, with 13 bases sitting between them. CDR1 and CDR2 (germline): KGHSH, LQKENI.

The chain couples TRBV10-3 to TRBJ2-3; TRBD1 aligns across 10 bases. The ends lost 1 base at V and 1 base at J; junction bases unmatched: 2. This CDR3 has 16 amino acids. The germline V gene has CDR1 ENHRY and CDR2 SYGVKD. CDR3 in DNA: TGTGCCATCAGTGAGTTGACAGGGGGCGGCACAGATACGCAGTATTTT. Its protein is CAISELTGGGTDTQYF.

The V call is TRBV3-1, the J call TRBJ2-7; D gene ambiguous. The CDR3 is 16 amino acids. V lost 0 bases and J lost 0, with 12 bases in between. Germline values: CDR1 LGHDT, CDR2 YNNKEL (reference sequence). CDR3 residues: CASSQDRRSSSYEQYF. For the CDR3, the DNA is TGTGCCAGCAGCCAAGATCGACGGTCGAGCTCCTACGAGCAGTACTTC.

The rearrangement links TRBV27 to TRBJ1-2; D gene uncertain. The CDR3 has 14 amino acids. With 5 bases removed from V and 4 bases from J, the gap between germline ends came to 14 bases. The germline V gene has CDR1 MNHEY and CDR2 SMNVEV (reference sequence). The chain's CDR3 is CASSPTLDGYGYTF. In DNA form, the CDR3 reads TGTGCCAGCAGTCCCACCCTCGACGGCTATGGCTACACCTTC.

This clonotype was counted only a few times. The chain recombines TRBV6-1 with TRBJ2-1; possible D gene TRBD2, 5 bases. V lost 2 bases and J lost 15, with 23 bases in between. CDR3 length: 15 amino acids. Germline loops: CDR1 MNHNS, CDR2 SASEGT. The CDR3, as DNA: TGTGCCAGCAGTGAATCGGAAGGGTCTAGCTCACAGTGGTTCTTC. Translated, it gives CASSESEGSSSQWFF.

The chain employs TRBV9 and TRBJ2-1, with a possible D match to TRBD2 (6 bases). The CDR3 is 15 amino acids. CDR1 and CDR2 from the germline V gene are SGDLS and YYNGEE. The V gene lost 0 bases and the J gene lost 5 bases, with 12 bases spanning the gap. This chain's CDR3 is CASSVGSLANNEQFF. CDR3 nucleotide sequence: TGTGCCAGCAGCGTAGGAAGTCTAGCGAACAATGAGCAGTTCTTC. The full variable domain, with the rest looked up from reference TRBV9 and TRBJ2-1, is DSGVTQTPKHLITATGQRVTLRCSPRSGDLSVYWYQQSLDQGLQFLIQYYNGEERAKGNILERFSAQQFPDLHSELNLSSLELGDSALYFCASSVGSLANNEQFFGPGTRLTVL.

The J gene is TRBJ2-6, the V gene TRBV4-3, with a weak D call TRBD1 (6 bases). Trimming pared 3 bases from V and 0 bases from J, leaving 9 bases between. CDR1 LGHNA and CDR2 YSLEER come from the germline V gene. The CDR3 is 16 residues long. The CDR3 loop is CASSQDRSSGANVLTF. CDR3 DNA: TGCGCCAGCAGCCAGGACAGAAGCTCTGGGGCCAACGTCCTGACTTTC.

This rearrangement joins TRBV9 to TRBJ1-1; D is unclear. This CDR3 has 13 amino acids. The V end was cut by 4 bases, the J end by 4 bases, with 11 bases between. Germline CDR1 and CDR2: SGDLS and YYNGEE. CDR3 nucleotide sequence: TGTGCCAGCAGCAAGGAAGGTAGCACTGAAGCTTTCTTT. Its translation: CASSKEGSTEAFF.

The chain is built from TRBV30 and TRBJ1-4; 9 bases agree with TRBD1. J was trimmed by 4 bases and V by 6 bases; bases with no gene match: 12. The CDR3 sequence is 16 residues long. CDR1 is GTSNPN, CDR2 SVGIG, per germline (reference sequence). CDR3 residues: CACSLGTGKGNEKLFF. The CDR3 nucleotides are TGTGCCTGTTCATTAGGGACAGGGAAGGGTAATGAAAAACTGTTTTTT.

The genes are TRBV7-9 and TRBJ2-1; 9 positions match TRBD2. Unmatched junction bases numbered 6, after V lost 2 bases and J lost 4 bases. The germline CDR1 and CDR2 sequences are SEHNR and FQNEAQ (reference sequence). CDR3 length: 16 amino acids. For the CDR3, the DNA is TGTGCCAGCAGCTTATTAGCGGGAGCTCGATACAATGAGCAGTTCTTC. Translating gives CASSLLAGARYNEQFF. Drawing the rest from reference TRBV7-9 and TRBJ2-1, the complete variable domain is DTGVSQNPRHKITKRGQNVTFRCDPISEHNRLYWYRQTLGQGPEFLTYFQNEAQLEKSRLLSDRFSAERPKGSFSTLEIQRTEQGDSAMYLCASSLLAGARYNEQFFGPGTRLTVL.

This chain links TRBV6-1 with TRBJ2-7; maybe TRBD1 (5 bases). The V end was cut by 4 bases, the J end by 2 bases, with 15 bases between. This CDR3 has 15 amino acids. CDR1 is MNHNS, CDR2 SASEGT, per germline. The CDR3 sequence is CASSGTPSYPYEQYF. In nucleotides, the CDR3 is TGTGCCAGCAGTGGGACACCCTCCTACCCCTACGAGCAGTACTTC.

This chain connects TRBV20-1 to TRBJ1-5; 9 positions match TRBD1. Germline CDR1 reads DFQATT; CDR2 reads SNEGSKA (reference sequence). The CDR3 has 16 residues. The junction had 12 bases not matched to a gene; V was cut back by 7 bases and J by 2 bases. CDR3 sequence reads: CSVPDRGRYGNQPQHF. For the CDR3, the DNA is TGCAGTGTTCCGGACAGGGGCAGGTATGGCAATCAGCCCCAGCATTTT.

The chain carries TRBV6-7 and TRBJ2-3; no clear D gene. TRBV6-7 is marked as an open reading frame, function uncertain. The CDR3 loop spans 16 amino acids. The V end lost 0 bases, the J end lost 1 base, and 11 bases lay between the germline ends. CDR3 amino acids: CASSYSPPGGTDTQYF. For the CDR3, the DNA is TGTGCCAGCAGTTACTCGCCACCTGGGGGCACAGATACGCAGTATTTT.

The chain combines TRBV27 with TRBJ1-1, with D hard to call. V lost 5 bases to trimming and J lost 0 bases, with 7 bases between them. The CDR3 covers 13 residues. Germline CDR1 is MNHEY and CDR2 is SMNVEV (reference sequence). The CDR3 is CASSPKLNTEAFF. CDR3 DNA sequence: TGTGCCAGCAGTCCCAAGTTGAACACTGAAGCTTTCTTT.

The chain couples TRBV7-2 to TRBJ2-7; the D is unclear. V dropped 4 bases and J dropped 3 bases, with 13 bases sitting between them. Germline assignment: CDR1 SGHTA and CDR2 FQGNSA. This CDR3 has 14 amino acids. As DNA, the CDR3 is TGTGCCAGCAGCTGGGCTCACCCGAACTACGAGCAGTACTTC. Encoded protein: CASSWAHPNYEQYF.

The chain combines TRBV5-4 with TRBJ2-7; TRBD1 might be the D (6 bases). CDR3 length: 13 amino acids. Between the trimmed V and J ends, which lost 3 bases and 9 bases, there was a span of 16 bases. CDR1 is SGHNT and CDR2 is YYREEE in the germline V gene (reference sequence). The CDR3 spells CASSSFGDRRQYF. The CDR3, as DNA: TGTGCCAGCAGCTCATTCGGTGACAGGAGGCAGTACTTC.

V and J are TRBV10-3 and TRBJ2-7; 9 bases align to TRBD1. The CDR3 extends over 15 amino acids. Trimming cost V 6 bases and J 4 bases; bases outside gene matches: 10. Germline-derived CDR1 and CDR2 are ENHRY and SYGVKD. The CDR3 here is CAISTDRGDGYEQYF. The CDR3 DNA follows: TGTGCCATCAGCACGGACAGGGGAGACGGATACGAGCAGTACTTC.

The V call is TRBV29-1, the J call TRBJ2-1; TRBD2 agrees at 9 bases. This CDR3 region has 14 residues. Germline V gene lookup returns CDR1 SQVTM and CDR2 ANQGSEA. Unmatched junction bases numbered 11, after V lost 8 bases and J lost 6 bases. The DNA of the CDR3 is TGCAGCTTAAGAAGCGGGGGGATTTTCAATGAGCAGTTCTTC. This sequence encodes CSLRSGGIFNEQFF.

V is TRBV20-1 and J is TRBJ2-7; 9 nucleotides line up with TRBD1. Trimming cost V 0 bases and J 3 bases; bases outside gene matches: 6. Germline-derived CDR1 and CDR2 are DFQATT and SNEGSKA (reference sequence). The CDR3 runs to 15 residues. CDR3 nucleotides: TGCAGTGCTAGAGATTTGAGGGACAGGGACTACGAGCAGTACTTC. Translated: CSARDLRDRDYEQYF.

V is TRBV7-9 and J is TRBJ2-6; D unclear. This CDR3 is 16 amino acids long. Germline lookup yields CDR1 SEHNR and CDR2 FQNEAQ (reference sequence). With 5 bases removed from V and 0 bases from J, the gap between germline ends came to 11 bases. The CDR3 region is CASSGGPSSGANVLTF. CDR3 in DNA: TGTGCCAGCAGCGGCGGACCGAGCTCTGGGGCCAACGTCCTGACTTTC.

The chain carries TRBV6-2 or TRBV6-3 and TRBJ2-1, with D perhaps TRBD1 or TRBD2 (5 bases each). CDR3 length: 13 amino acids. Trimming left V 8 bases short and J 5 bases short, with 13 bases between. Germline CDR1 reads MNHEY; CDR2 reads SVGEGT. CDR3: CASLRQGDNEQFF. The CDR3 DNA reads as TGTGCCAGCTTGCGGCAGGGAGACAATGAGCAGTTCTTC.

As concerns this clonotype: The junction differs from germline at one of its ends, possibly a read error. CDR3 sequence (DNA): TGTGCTAGCAGCCCCGGGACTAGCGATGAGCAGTTCTTC. Encoded protein: CASSPGTSDEQFF. The rearrangement uses TRBV7-7 and TRBJ2-1, with TRBD2 identical over 10 bases. Germline V gene data show CDR1 as SSHAT and CDR2 as FNYEAQ (reference sequence). CDR3 length: 13 residues.

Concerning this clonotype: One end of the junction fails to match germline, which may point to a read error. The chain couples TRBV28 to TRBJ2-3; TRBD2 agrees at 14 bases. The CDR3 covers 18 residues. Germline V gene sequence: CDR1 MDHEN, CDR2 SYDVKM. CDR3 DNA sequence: TGTGCCACCAGTTTAGGACTAGCGGGGGGCCGGACCACAGATACGCAGTATTTT. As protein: CATSLGLAGGRTTDTQYF.

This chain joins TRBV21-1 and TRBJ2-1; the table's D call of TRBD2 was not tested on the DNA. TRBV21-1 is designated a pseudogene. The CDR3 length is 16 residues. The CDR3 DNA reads TGTGCCAGCAGCAAAAGGTGCAGAGGGTCCCTGTGTAAGCAGTTCTTC. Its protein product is CASSKRCRGSLCKQFF.